The 10 T cell receptor beta chains reported below all come from one sample, sequenced in a study of blood T cell repertoires in COVID-19. This table comes from immunoSEQ multiplex PCR, and its TCRdb copy is limited to in-frame clones, with some not included. Of hundreds of thousands of clones in the sample, 83% were seen once. Source material: peripheral blood. These receptor sequences come from a woman in her forties or fifties who had recovered from COVID-19.

This clone was recorded only once. J is TRBJ2-5 and V is TRBV3-1 (or the pseudogene TRBV3-2); a weak D match, TRBD2 (5 bases). The CDR3 is 14 amino acids. Trimming cost V 1 base and J 4 bases, with 10 bases left between them. Looked up from germline, CDR1 is LGHDT and CDR2 is YNNKEL (reference sequence). The CDR3 is CASSQARRGETQYF. The CDR3 nucleotides read TGTGCCAGCAGCCAAGCCCGACGGGGAGAGACCCAGTACTTC.

V and J are TRBV4-3 and TRBJ2-3; D is uncertain. V was trimmed by 0 bases and J by 1 base, leaving 5 bases between them. The CDR3 spans 14 residues. CDR1 and CDR2 (germline): LGHNA, YSLEER. The CDR3 nucleotides read TGCGCCAGCAGCCAAGATACGGGCACAGATACGCAGTATTTT. It yields the protein CASSQDTGTDTQYF.

The rearrangement joins TRBV7-2 to TRBJ1-2; no firm D call. The CDR3 contains 15 residues. Looked up from germline, CDR1 is SGHTA and CDR2 is FQGNSA. Trimming took 2 bases from V and 2 from J, leaving 12 bases between them. The CDR3 here is CASSLNLGRNYGYTF. The CDR3 bases are TGTGCCAGCAGCTTAAATCTTGGTCGGAACTATGGCTACACCTTC.

V gene TRBV27 combines with J gene TRBJ2-1, with D tentatively TRBD2 (6 bases). CDR3 length: 14 residues. V dropped 3 bases and J dropped 7 bases, with 13 bases sitting between them. Per germline, CDR1 MNHEY and CDR2 SMNVEV (reference sequence). This CDR3 reads CASSLTSSINEQFF. The CDR3 coding sequence is TGTGCCAGCAGTTTGACTAGTTCCATAAATGAGCAGTTCTTC.

The gene calls are TRBV28 and TRBJ2-3; D is perhaps TRBD1 (7 bases). The CDR3 contains 14 residues. V was cut by 7 bases and J by 11 bases, with 22 bases left in between. Germline V lookup: CDR1 MDHEN, CDR2 SYDVKM. DNA for the CDR3: TGTGCCAGCACCGAGGACAGGAGGGGGATAAGGCAGTATTTT. Protein product: CASTEDRRGIRQYF. The variable domain in full, completed from reference TRBV28 and TRBJ2-3, reads DVKVTQSSRYLVKRTGEKVFLECVQDMDHENMFWYRQDPGLGLRLIYFSYDVKMKEKGDIPEGYSVSREKKERFSLILESASTNQTSMYLCASTEDRRGIRQYFGPGTRLTVL.

The gene calls are TRBV4-1 and TRBJ2-5; perhaps TRBD2 as D (6 bases). This CDR3 has 14 residues. V lost 6 bases, J lost 1 base, and 12 bases lay in between. Germline CDR1 and CDR2: MGHRA and YSYEKL. The CDR3 here is CASRLADTQETQYF. The CDR3, as DNA: TGCGCCAGCAGACTAGCAGACACCCAAGAGACCCAGTACTTC.

V and J are TRBV6-4 and TRBJ1-5, with D possibly being TRBD1 (5 bases). V was cut by 0 bases and J by 0 bases, with 9 bases left in between. This CDR3 spans 16 amino acids. Germline CDR1 and CDR2: MRHNA and SNTAGT. The CDR3 is CASSDSIRDSNQPQHF. The CDR3 DNA reads as TGTGCCAGCAGTGACTCGATCAGGGATAGCAATCAGCCCCAGCATTTT.

The rearrangement links TRBV4-2 to TRBJ1-3; no clear D. Germline V gene data show CDR1 as LGHNA and CDR2 as YNFKEQ. This CDR3 has 12 residues. Trimming stripped 0 bases from V and 7 bases from J, with 4 bases between. The CDR3 here is CASSQEANTIYF. CDR3 coding DNA: TGTGCCAGCAGCCAAGAAGCTAACACCATATATTTT.

The sample holds many counts of this clone. The V call is TRBV27, the J call TRBJ2-7, with 7 bases identical to TRBD1. V trimming: 5 bases; J trimming: 2 bases; junction bases outside the gene matches: 9. In germline, CDR1 is MNHEY, CDR2 SMNVEV (reference sequence). The CDR3 totals 15 residues. CDR3 in amino acids: CASSTDPGTAYEQYF. CDR3 bases: TGTGCCAGCAGTACGGACCCTGGGACAGCCTACGAGCAGTACTTC.

This chain joins TRBV7-8 and TRBJ1-4; possible D gene TRBD1, 6 bases. Germline lookup yields CDR1 SGHVS and CDR2 FQNEAQ. V dropped 5 bases and J dropped 5 bases, with 9 bases sitting between them. The CDR3 length is 13 residues. Here the CDR3 DNA reads TGTGCCAGCAGCCGAGGACAGAATGAAAAACTGTTTTTT. Encoded protein: CASSRGQNEKLFF. The variable domain in full, completed from reference TRBV7-8 and TRBJ1-4, reads GAGVSQSPRYKVAKRGQDVALRCDPISGHVSLFWYQQALGQGPEFLTYFQNEAQLDKSGLPSDRFFAERPEGSVSTLKIQRTQQEDSAVYLCASSRGQNEKLFFGSGTQLSVL.